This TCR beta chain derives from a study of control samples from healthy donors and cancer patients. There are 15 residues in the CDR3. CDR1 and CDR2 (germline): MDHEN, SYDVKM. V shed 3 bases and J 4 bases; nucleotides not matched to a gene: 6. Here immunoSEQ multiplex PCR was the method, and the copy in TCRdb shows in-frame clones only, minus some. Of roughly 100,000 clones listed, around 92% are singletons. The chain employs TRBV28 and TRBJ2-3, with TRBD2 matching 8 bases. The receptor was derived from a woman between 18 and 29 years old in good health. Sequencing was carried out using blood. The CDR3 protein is CASSFLRGGPDTQYF. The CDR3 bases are TGTGCCAGCAGTTTTCTTCGGGGGGGCCCAGATACGCAGTATTTT.